This TCR beta chain was obtained from a study of T cell repertoires in cytomegalovirus infection. Study in general: Indications of both CMV infection and matching HLA type were provided by public TCR beta signatures. Study findings and constraints: Cumulated frequencies of public TCR beta families served to identify carriers of CMV plus the relevant HLA.

The CDR3 is 17 amino acids. Per the germline V gene, CDR1 is LGHNA and CDR2 is YNFKEQ. V shed 0 bases and J shed 3 bases, with 14 bases lying between them. MiXCR was run by TCRdb on the reads, yielding one entry per CDR3 protein. The sample contains approximately 200,000 distinct CDR3 sequences, 28% of which appear only once. This clonotype was seen a few times. What it binds is unknown. The chain employs TRBV4-2 and TRBJ2-2; possibly TRBD2 for D (7 bases). The receptor was isolated from a human donor in good health (CMV status not recorded). Some clones in this sample may be carry-over from other donors' samples. The sample was PBMCs. The CDR3 DNA follows: TGTGCCAGCAGCCAAGATTGGAGGGGGGGGGACACCGGGGAGCTGTTTTTT. Translation gives CASSQDWRGGDTGELFF.